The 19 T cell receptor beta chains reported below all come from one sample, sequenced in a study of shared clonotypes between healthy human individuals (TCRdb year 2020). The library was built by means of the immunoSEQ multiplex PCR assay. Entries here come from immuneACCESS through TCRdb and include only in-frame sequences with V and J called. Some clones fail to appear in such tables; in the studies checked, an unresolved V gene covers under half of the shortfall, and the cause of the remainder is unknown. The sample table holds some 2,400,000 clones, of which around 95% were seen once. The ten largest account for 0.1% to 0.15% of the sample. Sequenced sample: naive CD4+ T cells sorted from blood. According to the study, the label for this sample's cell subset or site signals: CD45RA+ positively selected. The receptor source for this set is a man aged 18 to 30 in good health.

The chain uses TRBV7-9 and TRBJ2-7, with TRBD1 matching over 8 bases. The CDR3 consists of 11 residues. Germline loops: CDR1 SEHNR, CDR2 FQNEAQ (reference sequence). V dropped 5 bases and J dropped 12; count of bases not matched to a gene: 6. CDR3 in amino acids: CASSNQGAPYF. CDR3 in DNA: TGTGCCAGCAGCAACCAGGGGGCTCCGTACTTC.

The CDR3 coding sequence is TGTGCCAGCAGCTTGGCCGGACAGGGAGAATATACGCAGTATTTT. Protein product: CASSLAGQGEYTQYF. The gene calls are TRBV5-6 and TRBJ2-3; 8 bases map to TRBD1. Germline loops: CDR1 SGHDT, CDR2 YYEEEE. The CDR3 is made up of 15 amino acids. After removal of 0 bases from V and 7 bases from J, the junction contained 7 bases not matched to a gene.

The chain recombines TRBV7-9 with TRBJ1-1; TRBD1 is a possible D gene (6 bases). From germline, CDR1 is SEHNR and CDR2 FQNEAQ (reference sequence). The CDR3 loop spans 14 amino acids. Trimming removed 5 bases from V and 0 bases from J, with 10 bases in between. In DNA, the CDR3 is TGTGCCAGCAGCACCCAGGGGCTGAACACTGAAGCTTTCTTT. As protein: CASSTQGLNTEAFF.

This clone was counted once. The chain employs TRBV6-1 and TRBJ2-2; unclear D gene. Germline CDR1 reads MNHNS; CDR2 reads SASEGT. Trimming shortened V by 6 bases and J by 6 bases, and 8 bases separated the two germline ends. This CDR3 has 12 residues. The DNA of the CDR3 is TGTGCCAGCAGCAATTCTGCCGGGGAGCTGTTTTTT. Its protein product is CASSNSAGELFF.

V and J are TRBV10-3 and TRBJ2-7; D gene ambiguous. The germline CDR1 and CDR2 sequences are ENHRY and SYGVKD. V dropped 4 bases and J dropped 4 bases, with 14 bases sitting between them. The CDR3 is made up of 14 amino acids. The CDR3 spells CAISVGQEGYEQYF. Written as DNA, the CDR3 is TGTGCCATCAGTGTAGGCCAGGAAGGGTACGAGCAGTACTTC.

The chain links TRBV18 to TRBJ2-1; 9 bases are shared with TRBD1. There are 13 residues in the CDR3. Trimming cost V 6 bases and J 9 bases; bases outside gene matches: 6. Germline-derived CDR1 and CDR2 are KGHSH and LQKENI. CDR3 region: CASSIQGAGEQFF. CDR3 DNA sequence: TGTGCCAGCTCGATACAGGGGGCTGGTGAGCAGTTCTTC.

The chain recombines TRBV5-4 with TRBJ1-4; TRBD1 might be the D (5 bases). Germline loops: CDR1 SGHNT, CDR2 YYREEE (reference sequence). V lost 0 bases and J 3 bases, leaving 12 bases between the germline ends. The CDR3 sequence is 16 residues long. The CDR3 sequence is CASSLAGRAANEKLFF. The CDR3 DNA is TGTGCCAGCAGCTTGGCAGGGAGAGCTGCTAATGAAAAACTGTTTTTT.

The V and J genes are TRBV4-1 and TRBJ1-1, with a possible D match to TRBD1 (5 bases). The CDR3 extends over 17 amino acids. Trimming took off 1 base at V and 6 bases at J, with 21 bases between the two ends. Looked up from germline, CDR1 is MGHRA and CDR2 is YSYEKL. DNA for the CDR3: TGCGCCAGCAGCCAAGTTCTCGGGACCAAGTTTTATCCTGAAGCTTTCTTT. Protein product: CASSQVLGTKFYPEAFF.

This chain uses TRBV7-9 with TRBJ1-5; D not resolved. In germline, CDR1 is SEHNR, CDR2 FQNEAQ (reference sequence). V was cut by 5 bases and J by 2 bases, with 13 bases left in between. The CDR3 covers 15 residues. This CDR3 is CASSAGKGGNQPQHF. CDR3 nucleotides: TGTGCCAGCAGCGCGGGAAAAGGAGGCAATCAGCCCCAGCATTTT. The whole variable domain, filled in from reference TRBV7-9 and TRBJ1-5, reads DTGVSQNPRHKITKRGQNVTFRCDPISEHNRLYWYRQTLGQGPEFLTYFQNEAQLEKSRLLSDRFSAERPKGSFSTLEIQRTEQGDSAMYLCASSAGKGGNQPQHFGDGTRLSIL.

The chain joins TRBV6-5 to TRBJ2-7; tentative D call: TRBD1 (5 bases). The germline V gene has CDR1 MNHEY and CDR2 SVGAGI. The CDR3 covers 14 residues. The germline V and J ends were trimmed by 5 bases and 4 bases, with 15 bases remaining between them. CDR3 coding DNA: TGTGCCAGCAGTCCAGTCCTAGGGGCGTACGAGCAGTACTTC. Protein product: CASSPVLGAYEQYF.

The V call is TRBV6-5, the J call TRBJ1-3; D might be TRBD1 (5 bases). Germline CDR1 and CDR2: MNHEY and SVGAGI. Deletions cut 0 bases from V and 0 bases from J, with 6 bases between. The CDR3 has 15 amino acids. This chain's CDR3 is CASSYSGDSGNTIYF. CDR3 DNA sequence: TGTGCCAGCAGTTACTCAGGGGACTCTGGAAACACCATATATTTT.

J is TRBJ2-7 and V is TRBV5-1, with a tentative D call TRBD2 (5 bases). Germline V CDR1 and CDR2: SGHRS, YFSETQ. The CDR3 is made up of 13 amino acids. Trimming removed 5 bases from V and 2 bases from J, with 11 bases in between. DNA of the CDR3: TGCGCCAGCAGATGGCCCGGGGCCTACGAGCAGTACTTC. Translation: CASRWPGAYEQYF.

The CDR3 coding sequence is TGTGCCAGCAGAACCCGGGGCAGCAACTATGGCTACACCTTC. It specifies CASRTRGSNYGYTF. This chain uses TRBV6-1 with TRBJ1-2; tentative D call: TRBD1 (5 bases). The germline V gene has CDR1 MNHNS and CDR2 SASEGT. V was clipped by 6 bases and J by 2 bases, with 13 bases between them. The CDR3 is 14 amino acids.

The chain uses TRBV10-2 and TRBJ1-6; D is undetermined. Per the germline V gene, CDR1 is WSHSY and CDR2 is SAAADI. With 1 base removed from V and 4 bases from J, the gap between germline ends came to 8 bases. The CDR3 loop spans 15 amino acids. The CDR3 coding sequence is TGCGCCAGCAGTGAGTTGGAGAGTTATAATTCACCCCTCCACTTT. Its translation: CASSELESYNSPLHF.

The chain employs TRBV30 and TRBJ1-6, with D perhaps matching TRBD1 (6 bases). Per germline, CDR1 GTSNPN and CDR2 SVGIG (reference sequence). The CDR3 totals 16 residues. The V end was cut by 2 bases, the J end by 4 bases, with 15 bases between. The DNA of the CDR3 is TGTGCCTGGAGTCAGGGGAAGGAACTTTATAATTCACCCCTCCACTTT. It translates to CAWSQGKELYNSPLHF.

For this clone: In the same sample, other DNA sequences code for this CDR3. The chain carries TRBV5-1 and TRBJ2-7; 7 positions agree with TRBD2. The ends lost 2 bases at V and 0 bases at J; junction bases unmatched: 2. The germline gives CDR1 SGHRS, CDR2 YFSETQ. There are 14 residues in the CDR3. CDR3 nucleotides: TGCGCCAGCAGCTTAGGCGGGAGCTCCTACGAGCAGTACTTC. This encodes CASSLGGSSYEQYF.

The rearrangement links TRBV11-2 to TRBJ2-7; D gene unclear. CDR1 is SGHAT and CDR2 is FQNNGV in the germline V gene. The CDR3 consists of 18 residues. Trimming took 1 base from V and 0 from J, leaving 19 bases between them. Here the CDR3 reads CASSLVKTPPRTSYEQYF. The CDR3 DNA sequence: TGTGCCAGCAGCTTAGTAAAGACCCCTCCACGGACCTCCTACGAGCAGTACTTC.

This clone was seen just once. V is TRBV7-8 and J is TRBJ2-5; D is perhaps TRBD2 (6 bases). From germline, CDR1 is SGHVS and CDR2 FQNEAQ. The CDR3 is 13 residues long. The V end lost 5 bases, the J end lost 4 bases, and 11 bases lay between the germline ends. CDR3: CASSRSGTETQYF. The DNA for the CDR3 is TGTGCCAGCAGCCGTAGCGGAACAGAGACCCAGTACTTC.

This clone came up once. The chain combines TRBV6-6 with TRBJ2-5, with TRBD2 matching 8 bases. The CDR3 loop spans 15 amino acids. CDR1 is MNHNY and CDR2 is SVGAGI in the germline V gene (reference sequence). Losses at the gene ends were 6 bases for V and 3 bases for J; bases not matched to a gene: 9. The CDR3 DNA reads TGTGCCAGCAGCTCGCCCGGCGGGGGGAAAGAGACCCAGTACTTC. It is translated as CASSSPGGGKETQYF.